Here is one T cell receptor (beta chain) with its context. It has no known antigen specificity. Base qualities were left out, and no much larger clone turns up one base away. The sample comes from a study of cytomegalovirus exposure and HLA in healthy donors (dated by TCRdb to the late 2010s). Regarding the research as a whole: In an earlier analysis of 450 to 750 of the donors, 276 Gb of sequence data and some 100 million unique TCR beta sequences from roughly 190 million T cells were reported. Roughly 300 gigabases of sequencing data and around 80 million unique TCR sequences made up an early release that covered approximately 620 HLA-typed donors. The genetic ancestry cluster associated with self-reported Caucasian donors included 81% of the roughly 380 genotyped donors. The aim of the study was to test whether cataloging public T cell receptors could identify signatures of past pathogen exposure. The study profiled the T cell repertoires of 500 to 800 subjects by immunosequencing and related them to cytomegalovirus serostatus. A separate validation cohort of roughly 130 different subjects was used in addition to the 666-subject first cohort. To predict cytomegalovirus infection status, the study brought together high-throughput TCR immunosequencing, statistical association of individual TCRs with disease status, and machine learning. In a later analysis, previously published TCR beta repertoires from hundreds of donors were re-analyzed and high-resolution HLA genotyping was added so that TCR occurrence patterns could be studied. Rather than using new phenotypic data, the later analysis identified candidate immune exposures from TCR beta sequences and from how often those sequences occurred across donors. In an earlier analysis of roughly 600 of the donors, high-throughput TCR beta sequencing was used to judge whether each TCR beta V gene segment behaved as functional or pseudogenic. Donor age, sex, ethnicity and CMV serostatus were compiled together with the repertoire data. A later genetic analysis used genome-wide SNP genotypes for about 65% of the roughly 670 donors, treating that subset as a discovery cohort. All discovery cohort repertoires had been generated using a single sequencing platform. HLA typing included class I and class II loci at four-digit resolution. Typing coverage varied by locus: roughly 629-630 donors for A, B, C, DRB1 and DQB1; roughly 510 for DQA1; about 590 for DPA1; 450 to 480 for DPB1. Four to six DR-DQ haplotypes were handled as single units for association and clustering because linkage in the cohort was strong. Among some 400 genotyped donors of the cohort, an average of about 240,000 unique TCR beta nucleotide sequences were sequenced per donor, around 20% of them non-productive.

The cohort comprised 550 to 700 healthy bone marrow donors. At the time of sampling, all cohort members were nominally healthy, though unrecorded immune exposures were likely present. The donor tested CMV seronegative, placing the donor among the 352 seronegative members of the cohort. Each donor provided a peripheral blood sample, and peripheral blood mononuclear cells were used for TCR beta sequencing. Genomic DNA extraction from the blood cell samples was performed with the Qiagen DNeasy Blood Extraction Kit. General conclusions and limits of the study: At a false discovery rate of 0.05, a later analysis linked under 20,000 TCR beta sequences to specific HLA alleles. In a later analysis, several top co-occurrence clusters were reported to appear linked to parvovirus B19, influenza, CMV and Epstein-Barr virus. Some IMGT-functional V segments, including TRBV6-2 and TRBV6-3, could not be distinguished by the 87-base-pair reads and were therefore excluded. Linkage disequilibrium might explain the correlated functional status among segregating V segments, but an unknown experimental factor could not be ruled out. Compared with the approximately 710-donor mean, donors in an Asian-associated ancestry cluster had fewer N-insertions in productive TCRs, according to a later genetic analysis. Across donors, most TCR sequences were observed very rarely, whereas some public TCRs were present in many individuals. According to the authors, the approach could potentially be generalized to other disease states and immunological phenotypes. According to a later analysis, most CMV-associated TCR beta chains appeared to be HLA-restricted, and the HLA associations seemed to be driven largely by CMV exposure. A later analysis found that TCR association rates varied across HLA loci, with DRB1 alleles showing the most associated TCRs and HLA-C alleles the fewest. Because some donors lacked HLA typing at each locus, the association tests relied only on the typed subset. The classifier was reported to diagnose cytomegalovirus status with high specificity and sensitivity in both the original cohort and the validation cohort. Three of the identified cytomegalovirus-associated TCR beta chains were confirmed in vitro to be specific for cytomegalovirus antigens. Assigning TCR associations to individual alleles was difficult when HLA alleles, especially DR and DQ, strongly co-occurred. V-gene and J-gene trimming of TCR beta chains was associated with a missense DCLRE1C variant in a later genetic analysis, and the association was replicated in an independent cohort. A group of highly shared sequence variants was considered likely to be a technical artifact of the sequencing pipeline. A further reported finding was that TCR beta sequences accurately predicted the HLA-A and HLA-B alleles for most subjects in the first cohort. Sequencing depth was assumed to be roughly uniform across donors in the presence/absence analyses, though that assumption may not hold. CMV serostatus was the only immune exposure information available for the cohort. The study listed 150 to 200 TCR beta chains as associated with cytomegalovirus. An earlier analysis of 587 of the donors showed that most TCR beta V segments appeared in productive rearrangements either about 87% or about 30% of the time, which broadly matched IMGT annotations. In a later analysis, HLA-associated TCR beta chains were found to be more clonally expanded and to have lower generation probabilities than equally common non-associated chains. Seventeen rarely observed V segments, including chromosome 9 orphons, were excluded from the earlier analysis of a few hundred of the donors because counts were too low. This cohort had only TCR beta chains sequenced, and the lack of alpha or paired-chain data limited which features could be detected.

Library prep was done by the immunoSEQ multiplex PCR assay. The multiplex PCR relied on a mix of 60 forward primers for TCR Vbeta segments and 13 reverse primers for TCR Jbeta segments. A multiplex PCR assay on genomic DNA amplified the CDR3 region of rearranged TCR beta genes. The amplified TCR beta libraries were sequenced on the Illumina HiSeq System as 87-base-pair reads. Per the original workflow: A later analysis counted about 80 million unique TCR beta chains across the roughly 700 repertoires, and 10 million to 12 million of these chains were shared by at least two donors. Raw reads were error-corrected and collapsed into unique sequences with a nearest-neighbor algorithm that merged closely related sequences to remove PCR and sequencing errors. To assign V, D and J gene segments, CDR3 sequences were aligned to IMGT reference sequences. Each retained sequence needed at least a six-nucleotide match to both a V gene segment and a J gene segment. A rearrangement counted as productive if the CDR3 had no stop codons and remained in frame with V and J, and every other rearrangement counted as non-productive. CDR3 was defined by IMGT convention, running from the second conserved V-encoded cysteine to the conserved J-encoded phenylalanine. The earlier analysis of 500 to 650 of the donors excluded any sequence lacking an unambiguous match to a single V gene segment. In an earlier analysis of several hundred of the donors, V segments were called functional above 56.7% productive rearrangements and were called segregating when the between-donor standard deviation exceeded 5%. A statistical classification framework was built for diagnosing cytomegalovirus status from the catalog of TCR beta chain sequences. V and J gene assignment, in a later analysis, came from comparing TCR nucleotide sequences with IMGT/GENE-DB human TR gene sequences. In a later analysis, CDR3 sequences and most-parsimonious VDJ recombination scenarios were assigned using the TCRdist pipeline. In a later analysis, each TCR beta chain was defined by its CDR3 amino acid sequence together with its V-gene family, and reads lacking a unique V-gene family were excluded. As a way to deal with suspected cross-contamination and a sequencing artifact, a later analysis dropped under 600 nucleotide sequences that were highly shared and had low generation probability. For each public chain, a later analysis derived a clonal expansion index from normalized ranks of inferred template counts within each repertoire. In a later analysis, generation probabilities were computed with a VDJ recombination model fitted to out-of-frame rearrangements, and the resulting probabilities were checked against IGoR. Hypergeometric tests were used in a later analysis to score TCR-TCR, TCR-HLA and TCR-CMV co-occurrence, with a repertoire-size bias correction applied to the TCR pairs. To estimate false discovery rates, a later analysis permuted the HLA or CMV assignments 20 times. In a later analysis, co-occurring TCRs were grouped with DBSCAN, and TCRdist sequence similarity was added when clustering was performed within HLA-allele-positive subsets. For co-occurrence clustering, repertoires with fewer than 30,000 or more than 120,000 public chains were excluded, along with roughly five repertoires with anomalous nucleotide sharing. This immuneACCESS table, as held by TCRdb, lists in-frame sequences with V and J called but not all clones. Of the missing ones, under half trace to an unresolved V gene in checked studies; the others have no known cause. The DNA gave D and trimming, while V, J and clone size come from that table. The sample records 180,000 or so clones, approximately 59% of which are singletons. Of the sample, roughly 2.9% falls within the top ten clones.

CDR1 and CDR2, per the germline V gene, are SGDLS and YYNGEE. Unmatched junction bases come to 5, with V trimmed by 0 bases and J by 3 bases. Spanning cysteine to phenylalanine, the CDR3 consists of 15 amino acids. Only CDR3 DNA is held: 45 bases, read in frame from base 1. This receptor was obtained from a man aged 35 to 55 in good health and CMV-seronegative. This chain joins TRBV9 to TRBJ2-7; TRBD2 lines up with 8 middle nucleotides. The material sequenced was PBMCs. The CDR3 sequence is CASSVVGAGDYEQYF. The nucleotides read TGTGCCAGCAGCGTAGTGGGAGCGGGAGACTACGAGCAGTACTTC.